This record covers a single T cell receptor (beta chain). Its antigen remains unknown. The data were obtained in a study of beta chain features in type 1 diabetes. Expressed TCRB transcripts were sequenced after all isolated RNA was converted to cDNA. Generated by immunoSEQ multiplex PCR, the TCRdb table keeps only in-frame clones and is missing some. The top ten clones hold about 0.051% of a sample with around 240,000 clones, about 63% of them seen once. The study's findings and limits: PCR might show a preference for shorter templates, equally across patients and controls.

Staining for CD45RO/CCR7/CD25/CD127/CD95/CD27 allowed sorting of CD4+ naive, central memory, regulatory and stem cell-like memory cells. Germline assignment: CDR1 SGDLS and CDR2 YYNGEE. The CDR3 sequence is 14 residues long. Trimming cost V 3 bases and J 0 bases, with 4 bases left between them. Sequenced sample: naive CD4+ T cells from blood. This receptor was taken from a man aged 25-45 years in good health. The chain links TRBV9 to TRBJ2-6; D gene uncertain. In DNA, the CDR3 is TGTGCCAGCAGCGCAGGCTCTGGGGCCAACGTCCTGACTTTC. Its translation: CASSAGSGANVLTF.